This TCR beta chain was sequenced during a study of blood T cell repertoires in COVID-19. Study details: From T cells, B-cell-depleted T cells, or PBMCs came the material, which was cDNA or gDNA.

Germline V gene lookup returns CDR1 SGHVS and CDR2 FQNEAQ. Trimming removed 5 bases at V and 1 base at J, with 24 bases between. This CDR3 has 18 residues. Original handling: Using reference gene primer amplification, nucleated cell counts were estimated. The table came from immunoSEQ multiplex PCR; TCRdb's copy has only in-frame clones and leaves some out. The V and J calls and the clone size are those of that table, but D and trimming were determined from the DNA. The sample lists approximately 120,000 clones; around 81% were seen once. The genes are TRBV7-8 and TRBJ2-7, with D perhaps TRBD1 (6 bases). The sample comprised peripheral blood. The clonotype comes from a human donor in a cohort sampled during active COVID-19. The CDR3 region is CASSLQTGTGINSYEQYF. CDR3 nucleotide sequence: TGTGCCAGCAGCCTACAAACCGGAACAGGGATCAATTCCTACGAGCAGTACTTC.